Included here is one T cell receptor beta chain sequence, with context. Authors' analysis steps: Counts of nucleated cells, estimated from reference gene primer amplification, were obtained. Profiling relied on immunoSEQ multiplex PCR, and the TCRdb table lists in-frame clones only, not all of them. The D gene and trimming were derived from the DNA, and the V and J assignments and clone size from that table. The sample has around 99,000 clones; approximately 79% are singletons. The data originate from a study of blood T cell repertoires in COVID-19. Looking at the study overall: Acute-phase and convalescent COVID-19 samples originated in the United States, Italy and Spain. The cDNA or gDNA used as material had been derived from T cells, B-cell-depleted T cells, or PBMCs.

The V segment lost 4 bases and the J segment 4 bases; nucleotides outside the gene matches: 10. The V gene's germline CDR1 is LNHNV and CDR2 YYDKDF (reference sequence). This CDR3 comprises 15 residues. The source is a woman at least 80 years old with active or convalescent COVID-19. This chain joins TRBV15 and TRBJ2-7, with TRBD1 matching 7 bases. The sample comprised peripheral blood. The CDR3 DNA reads as TGTGCCACCAGCACATTCGGGCAGGGGGAATACGAGCAGTACTTC. It encodes CATSTFGQGEYEQYF.